This T cell receptor (beta chain) appears in the sequencing data of a study of T cell responses to AZD1222 COVID-19 vaccine. Study-level information: Doses given second, at about 4 or about 12 weeks, were pooled.

This table comes from immunoSEQ multiplex PCR, and its TCRdb copy is limited to in-frame clones, with some not included. The table lists more than 100,000 clones, 85% to 90% of them singletons. The CDR3 length is 15 residues. Trimming removed 1 base at V and 3 bases at J, with 9 bases between. The V gene's germline CDR1 is KGHDR and CDR2 SFDVKD. The specimen comprised peripheral blood, sampled on day 0 of AZD1222 vaccination. This sequence joins TRBV24-1 and TRBJ2-1; D perhaps matches TRBD2 (5 bases). This receptor was taken from an adult in good health. The CDR3 sequence is CATSDFKLGYNEQFF. In nucleotides, the CDR3 is TGTGCCACCAGTGATTTTAAACTAGGCTACAATGAGCAGTTCTTC.